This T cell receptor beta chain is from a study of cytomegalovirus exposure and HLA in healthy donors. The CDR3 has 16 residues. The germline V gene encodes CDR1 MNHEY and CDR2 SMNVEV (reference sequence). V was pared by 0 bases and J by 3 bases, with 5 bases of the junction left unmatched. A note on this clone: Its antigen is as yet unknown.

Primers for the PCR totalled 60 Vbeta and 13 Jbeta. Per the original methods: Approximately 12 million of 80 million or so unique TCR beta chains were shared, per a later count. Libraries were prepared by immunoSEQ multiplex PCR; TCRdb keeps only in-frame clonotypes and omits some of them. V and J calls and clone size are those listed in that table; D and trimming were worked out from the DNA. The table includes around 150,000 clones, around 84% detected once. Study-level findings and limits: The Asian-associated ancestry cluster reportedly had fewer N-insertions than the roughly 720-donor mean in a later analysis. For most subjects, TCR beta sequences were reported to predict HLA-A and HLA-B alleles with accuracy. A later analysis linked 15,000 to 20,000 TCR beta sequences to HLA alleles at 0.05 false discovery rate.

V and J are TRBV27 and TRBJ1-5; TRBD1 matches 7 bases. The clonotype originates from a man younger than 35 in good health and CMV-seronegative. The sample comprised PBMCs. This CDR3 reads CASSLSPGGNNQPQHF. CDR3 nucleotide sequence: TGTGCCAGCAGTTTATCGCCAGGGGGGAACAATCAGCCCCAGCATTTT.